Each of the 8 T cell receptor beta chains below was sequenced from the same sample in a study of blood T cells in healthy people across ages. A sample-barcoded 5' primer and a J-beta primer mix were used in a second PCR of about 7 to 11 cycles. A single record per CDR3 protein comes from TCRdb applying MiXCR to the 5' RACE reads. The sample has hundreds of thousands of distinct CDR3 sequences, 56% seen once; the top ten hold around 24%. The sequencing input was blood. These receptors all stem from a man in his forties in good health.

The chain links TRBV10-3 to TRBJ1-2, with a weak D call TRBD1 (5 bases). Between the trimmed V and J ends, which lost 7 bases and 5 bases, there was a span of 14 bases. The germline V gene has CDR1 ENHRY and CDR2 SYGVKD. CDR3 length: 13 residues. Here the CDR3 reads CAINSGYLYGYTF. As DNA, the CDR3 is TGTGCCATCAACTCAGGGTATTTATATGGCTACACCTTC.

This clonotype showed up just a few times. The chain uses TRBV2 and TRBJ2-7; D uncertain. The germline V gene has CDR1 SNHLY and CDR2 FYNNEI. V lost 2 bases to trimming and J lost 2 bases, with 7 bases between them. The CDR3 sequence is 13 residues long. The CDR3 reads CASSETSAYEQYF. CDR3 DNA: TGTGCCAGCAGTGAAACAAGCGCCTACGAGCAGTACTTC.

Only a few counts were recorded for this clonotype. V usage is TRBV3-1 and J usage is TRBJ2-1; 15 bases are shared with TRBD2. This CDR3 spans 20 amino acids. Germline assignment: CDR1 LGHDT and CDR2 YNNKEL (reference sequence). Germline trimming cut 0 bases from V and 9 bases from J; bases unmatched to any gene: 15. The CDR3 is CASSQEVWTSGGAEGPEQFF. In nucleotides, the CDR3 is TGTGCCAGCAGCCAAGAGGTGTGGACTAGCGGGGGGGCCGAGGGCCCTGAGCAGTTCTTC.

This clonotype was seen a few times. The rearrangement uses TRBV18 and TRBJ2-5; D is perhaps TRBD2 (6 bases). Trimming pared 2 bases from V and 1 base from J, leaving 14 bases between. The CDR3 length is 16 residues. From germline, CDR1 is KGHSH and CDR2 LQKENI. The CDR3: CASSPVLAGIQETQYF. CDR3 nucleotide sequence: TGTGCCAGCTCACCAGTACTAGCCGGGATCCAAGAGACCCAGTACTTC.

The rearrangement joins TRBV5-1 to TRBJ2-1; D is perhaps TRBD2 (6 bases). Germline V CDR1 and CDR2: SGHRS, YFSETQ. The CDR3 is made up of 16 amino acids. The V gene lost 6 bases and the J gene lost 5 bases, with 21 bases spanning the gap. The CDR3 DNA follows: TGCGCCAGCACCACTTCCCTCGGGAGCACAAACAATGAGCAGTTCTTC. This gives the protein CASTTSLGSTNNEQFF. The full variable domain, in which reference TRBV5-1 and TRBJ2-1 provide the parts outside the CDR3, is KAGVTQTPRYLIKTRGQQVTLSCSPISGHRSVSWYQQTPGQGLQFLFEYFSETQRNKGNFPGRFSGRQFSNSRSEMNVSTLELGDSALYLCASTTSLGSTNNEQFFGPGTRLTVL.

The V gene is TRBV6-2 or TRBV6-3, the J gene TRBJ2-4; tentative D call: TRBD1 (5 bases). Judging by the DNA end, TRBJ2-7 fits better; the J call may be wrong. The CDR3 covers 15 residues. Germline V lookup: CDR1 MNHEY, CDR2 SVGEGT. Here the CDR3 DNA reads TGTGCCAGCAGTTACTCGAGACAGATGACCTACGAGCAGTACTTC. This translates into CASSYSRQMTYEQYF.

The chain uses TRBV28 and TRBJ2-7; the match to TRBD1 covers 7 bases. The CDR3 runs 15 residues. J gave up 3 bases and V 7 bases, and 12 bases lay outside the gene matches. The germline CDR1 and CDR2 sequences are MDHEN and SYDVKM. This chain's CDR3 is CASNPPGGSYYEQYF. The CDR3 DNA reads as TGTGCCAGCAATCCCCCAGGGGGTTCGTACTACGAGCAGTACTTC. The full variable domain, completed using reference TRBV28 and TRBJ2-7, is DVKVTQSSRYLVKRTGEKVFLECVQDMDHENMFWYRQDPGLGLRLIYFSYDVKMKEKGDIPEGYSVSREKKERFSLILESASTNQTSMYLCASNPPGGSYYEQYFGPGTRLTVT.

A few counts support this clonotype. The chain carries TRBV6-2 or TRBV6-3 and TRBJ2-6; D call uncertain. The CDR3 has 16 amino acids. Deletions cut 6 bases from V and 4 bases from J, with 16 bases between. Germline V CDR1 and CDR2: MNHEY, SVGEGT. The CDR3: CASSPTSTAGANVLTF. CDR3 nucleotide sequence: TGTGCCAGCAGCCCGACGAGTACCGCCGGGGCCAACGTCCTGACTTTC.